The sequence of this T cell receptor (beta chain) was determined in a study of blood T cell repertoires in COVID-19. Study at large: Sites across the United States, Italy and Spain contributed samples from acute and convalescent COVID-19. The analysed material was cDNA or gDNA that came from T cells, B-cell-depleted T cells, or PBMCs.

In the original analysis: How many nucleated cells were present was estimated from reference gene primer amplification. Only in-frame clones appear in the TCRdb table, and some are missing; sequencing was by immunoSEQ multiplex PCR. D and trimming come from the DNA, and the V and J calls and clone size come from that table. The sample lists approximately 46,000 clones; about 89% were seen once. Unmatched junction bases numbered 5, after V lost 5 bases and J lost 4 bases. The CDR3 totals 13 residues. Germline loops: CDR1 SEHNR, CDR2 FQNEAQ (reference sequence). The sample was peripheral blood. This TCR was sampled from a man in his sixties with active or convalescent COVID-19. The chain has TRBV7-9 and TRBJ2-7; TRBD1 matches 7 bases. The CDR3 is CASSPGTVYEQYF. The CDR3 nucleotides read TGTGCCAGCAGCCCGGGGACAGTATACGAGCAGTACTTC. The variable domain in full, with the rest retrieved from reference TRBV7-9 and TRBJ2-7, is DTGVSQNPRHKITKRGQNVTFRCDPISEHNRLYWYRQTLGQGPEFLTYFQNEAQLEKSRLLSDRFSAERPKGSFSTLEIQRTEQGDSAMYLCASSPGTVYEQYFGPGTRLTVT.